Below, 10 T cell receptor beta chains from the same sample are listed, as sequenced in a study of OX40 agonist ivuxolimab in advanced cancers. Clones were read by immunoSEQ multiplex PCR, and TCRdb kept only the in-frame ones, dropping some. The sample yields fewer than 25,000 clones, around 85% seen once. This specimen was CD4+ or CD8+ T cells sorted from blood, taken in a trial of the OX40 agonist ivuxolimab. Receptors were obtained from an adult with an advanced solid tumor such as melanoma, head and neck, liver or kidney cancer.

J is TRBJ2-5 and V is TRBV9; 7 positions agree with TRBD1. The length of the CDR3 is 16 residues. CDR1 and CDR2 from the germline V gene are SGDLS and YYNGEE. The ends lost 0 bases at V and 4 bases at J; junction bases unmatched: 9. Written as DNA, the CDR3 is TGTGCCAGCAGCGTAGGGTCTGGACAGGTGGTAGAGACCCAGTACTTC. Its protein is CASSVGSGQVVETQYF.

The V call is TRBV2, the J call TRBJ2-3; 11 nucleotides agree with TRBD2. Per the germline V gene, CDR1 is SNHLY and CDR2 is FYNNEI. With 5 bases clipped from V and 1 base from J, the junction kept 2 bases outside the gene matches. This CDR3 region has 15 residues. The CDR3 nucleotides read TGTGCCAGCAGTTTACTAGCGGGGGGCACAGATACGCAGTATTTT. Its translation: CASSLLAGGTDTQYF.

This clone was seen just once. The V and J genes are TRBV19 and TRBJ2-5, with TRBD2 matching 7 bases. The CDR3 is 14 residues long. J gave up 1 base and V 5 bases, and 4 bases lay outside the gene matches. Germline V CDR1 and CDR2: LNHDA, SQIVND (reference sequence). This chain's CDR3 is CASSSLASQETQYF. CDR3 nucleotides: TGTGCCAGTAGTTCACTAGCGAGCCAAGAGACCCAGTACTTC.

Comments on this clone: At one boundary the junction diverges from the germline segment, which might be a read error. This chain connects TRBV7-7 to TRBJ2-7; 8 bases match TRBD1. There are 13 residues in the CDR3. Germline CDR1 reads SSHAT; CDR2 reads FNYEAQ (reference sequence). As DNA, the CDR3 is TGTGCTAGCAGCACGGACAGGGAAAACGAGCAGTACTTC. Its protein product is CASSTDRENEQYF.

The chain couples TRBV9 to TRBJ2-7; D assignment may be TRBD1 or TRBD2 (5 bases each). In germline, CDR1 is SGDLS, CDR2 YYNGEE. The CDR3 extends over 15 amino acids. Trimming shortened V by 0 bases and J by 0 bases, and 10 bases separated the two germline ends. CDR3 nucleotides: TGTGCCAGCAGCGTAGGGGGGTCAAACTCCTACGAGCAGTACTTC. Translated: CASSVGGSNSYEQYF.

This clone was seen once. The rearrangement joins TRBV9 to TRBJ2-5; 10 bases line up with TRBD1. The J call may be mistaken, given a closer DNA end match to TRBJ2-7. This CDR3 is built from 15 residues. In germline, CDR1 is SGDLS, CDR2 YYNGEE. CDR3 protein: CASSAEGTGAREQYF. The CDR3 DNA is TGTGCCAGCAGCGCCGAGGGGACAGGGGCCCGCGAGCAGTACTTC.

This clone was counted once. V gene TRBV18 combines with J gene TRBJ1-2, with 7 bases aligning to TRBD1. The CDR3 spans 14 residues. V gave up 0 bases and J gave up 4 bases; unmatched junction bases: 2. Germline V gene lookup returns CDR1 KGHSH and CDR2 LQKENI. This CDR3 reads CASSPPGQTYGYTF. In DNA, the CDR3 is TGTGCCAGCTCACCACCGGGACAGACCTATGGCTACACCTTC.

The chain recombines TRBV4-2 with TRBJ2-3; 7 bases match TRBD2. The V gene end was trimmed by 3 bases and the J gene end by 2 bases; junction bases not matched to a gene: 8. This CDR3 is 16 amino acids long. Germline CDR1 and CDR2: LGHNA and YNFKEQ. CDR3 sequence reads: CASSHGSGIDTDTQYF. The CDR3 DNA reads TGTGCCAGCAGCCATGGGAGCGGGATCGACACAGATACGCAGTATTTT.

The CDR3 loop reads CASSPGLADYNEQFF. CDR3 DNA sequence: TGTGCCAGCAGCCCGGGACTAGCGGACTACAATGAGCAGTTCTTC. The chain links TRBV7-2 to TRBJ2-1; TRBD2 matches at 11 bases. J lost 3 bases, V lost 5 bases, and 3 bases had no gene match. The CDR3 covers 15 residues. Germline loops: CDR1 SGHTA, CDR2 FQGNSA.

This chain uses TRBV10-3 with TRBJ2-1; 10 bases map to TRBD1. The ends lost 3 bases at V and 1 base at J; junction bases unmatched: 6. Germline V CDR1 and CDR2: ENHRY, SYGVKD. The CDR3 length is 17 residues. CDR3 sequence reads: CAISEGTGVSSYNEQFF. For the CDR3, the DNA is TGTGCCATCAGTGAAGGGACAGGGGTATCGTCCTACAATGAGCAGTTCTTC.